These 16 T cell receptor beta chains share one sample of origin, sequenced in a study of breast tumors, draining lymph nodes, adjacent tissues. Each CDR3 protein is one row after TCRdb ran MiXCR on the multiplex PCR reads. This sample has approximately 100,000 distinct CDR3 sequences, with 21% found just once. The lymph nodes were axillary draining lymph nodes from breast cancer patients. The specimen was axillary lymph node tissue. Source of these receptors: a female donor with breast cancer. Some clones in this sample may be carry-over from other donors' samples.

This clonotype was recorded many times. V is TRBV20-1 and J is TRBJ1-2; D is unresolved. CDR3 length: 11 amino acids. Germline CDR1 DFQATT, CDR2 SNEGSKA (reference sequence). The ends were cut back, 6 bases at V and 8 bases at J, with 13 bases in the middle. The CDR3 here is CSASGRDGYTF. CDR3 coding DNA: TGCAGTGCAAGCGGACGTGACGGCTACACCTTC.

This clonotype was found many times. In DNA, the CDR3 is TGTGCCACCAGCAATGATGCTTTGGGCGAGCAGTACTTC. Translating gives CATSNDALGEQYF. The chain is built from TRBV15 and TRBJ2-7; no definite D call. This CDR3 is 13 amino acids long. Germline assignment: CDR1 LNHNV and CDR2 YYDKDF (reference sequence). Trimming removed 4 bases from V and 6 bases from J, with 13 bases in between.

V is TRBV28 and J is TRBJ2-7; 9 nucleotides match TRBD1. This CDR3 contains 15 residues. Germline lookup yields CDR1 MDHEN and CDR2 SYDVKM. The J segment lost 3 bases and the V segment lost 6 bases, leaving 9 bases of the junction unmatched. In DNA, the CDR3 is TGTGCCAGCAGACCTATGGACAGGGGATACTACGAGCAGTACTTC. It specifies CASRPMDRGYYEQYF.

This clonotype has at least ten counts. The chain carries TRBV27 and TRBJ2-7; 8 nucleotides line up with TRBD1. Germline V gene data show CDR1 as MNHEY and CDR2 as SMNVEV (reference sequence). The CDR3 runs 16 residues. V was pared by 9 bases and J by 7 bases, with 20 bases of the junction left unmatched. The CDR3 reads CARKELGQGPSHEQYF. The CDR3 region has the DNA TGTGCCAGGAAGGAACTCGGACAGGGTCCATCTCATGAGCAGTACTTC.

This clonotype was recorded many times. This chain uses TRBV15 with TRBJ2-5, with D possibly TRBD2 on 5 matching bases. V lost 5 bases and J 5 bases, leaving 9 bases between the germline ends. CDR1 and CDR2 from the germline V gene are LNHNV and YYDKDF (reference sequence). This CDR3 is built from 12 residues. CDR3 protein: CATSLEGETQYF. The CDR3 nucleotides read TGTGCCACCAGCCTAGAGGGTGAGACCCAGTACTTC.

In nucleotides, the CDR3 is TGTGCCAGCAGTCCCACTAGCGGGGGGAAGAACACCGGGGAGCTGTTTTTT. Its translation: CASSPTSGGKNTGELFF. The chain couples TRBV12-3 or TRBV12-4 to TRBJ2-2; 12 bases line up with TRBD2. V gave up 5 bases and J gave up 1 base; unmatched junction bases: 5. CDR3 length: 17 amino acids.

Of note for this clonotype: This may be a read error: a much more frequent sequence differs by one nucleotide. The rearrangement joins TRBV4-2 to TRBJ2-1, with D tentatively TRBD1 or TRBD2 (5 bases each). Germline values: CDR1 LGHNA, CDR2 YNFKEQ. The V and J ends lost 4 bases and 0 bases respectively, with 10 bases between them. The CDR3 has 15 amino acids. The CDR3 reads CASSPRGPSYNEQFF. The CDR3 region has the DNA TGTGCCAGCAGCCCCCGGGGCCCCTCCTACAATGAGCAGTTCTTC.

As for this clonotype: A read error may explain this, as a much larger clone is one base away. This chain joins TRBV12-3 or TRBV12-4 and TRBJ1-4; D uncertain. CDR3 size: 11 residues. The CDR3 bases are TGTGCCAGCAGGGACGGGCAGAAGTTGGTTTTT. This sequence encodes CASRDGQKLVF.

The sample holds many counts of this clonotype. The CDR3 region is CASSLVGDQPQHF. CDR3 coding DNA: TGCGCCAGCAGCTTGGTGGGTGATCAGCCCCAGCATTTT. The chain has TRBV5-1 and TRBJ1-5; D gene uncertain. V lost 0 bases, J lost 5 bases, and 6 bases lay in between. The CDR3 loop spans 13 amino acids. Germline values: CDR1 SGHRS, CDR2 YFSETQ.

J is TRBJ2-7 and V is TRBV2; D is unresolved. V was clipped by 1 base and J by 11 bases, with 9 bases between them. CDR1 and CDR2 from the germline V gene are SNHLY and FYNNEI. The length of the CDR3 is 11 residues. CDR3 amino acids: CASSEGWVEYF. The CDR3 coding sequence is TGTGCCAGCAGTGAAGGGTGGGTGGAGTACTTC. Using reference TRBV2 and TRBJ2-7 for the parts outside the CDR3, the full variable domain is EPEVTQTPSHQVTQMGQEVILRCVPISNHLYFYWYRQILGQKVEFLVSFYNNEISEKSEIFDDQFSVERPDGSNFTLKIRSTKLEDSAMYFCASSEGWVEYFGPGTRLTVT.

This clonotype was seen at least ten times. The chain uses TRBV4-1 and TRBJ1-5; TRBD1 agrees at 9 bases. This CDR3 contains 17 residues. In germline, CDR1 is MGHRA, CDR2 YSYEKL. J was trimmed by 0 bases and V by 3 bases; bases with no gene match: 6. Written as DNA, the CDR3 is TGCGCCAGCAGCCAGGAAGGGACAGGGTTTAGCAATCAGCCCCAGCATTTT. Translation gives CASSQEGTGFSNQPQHF.

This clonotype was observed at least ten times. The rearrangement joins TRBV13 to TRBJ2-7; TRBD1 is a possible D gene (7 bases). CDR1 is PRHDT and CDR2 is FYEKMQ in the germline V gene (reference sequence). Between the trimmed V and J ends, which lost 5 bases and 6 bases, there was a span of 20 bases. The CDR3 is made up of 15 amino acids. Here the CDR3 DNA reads TGTGCCAGCAGCCCATCAGGGGGGCTAGCGTTCGAGCAGTACTTC. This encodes CASSPSGGLAFEQYF.

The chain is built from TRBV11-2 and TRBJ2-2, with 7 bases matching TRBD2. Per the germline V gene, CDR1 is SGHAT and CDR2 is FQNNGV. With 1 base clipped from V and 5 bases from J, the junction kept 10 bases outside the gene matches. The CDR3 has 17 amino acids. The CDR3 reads CASSLVGGGGRTGELFF. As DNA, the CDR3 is TGTGCCAGCAGCTTAGTTGGGGGGGGGGGTCGGACCGGGGAGCTGTTTTTT. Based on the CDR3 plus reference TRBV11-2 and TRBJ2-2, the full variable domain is EAGVAQSPRYKIIEKRQSVAFWCNPISGHATLYWYQQILGQGPKLLIQFQNNGVVDDSQLPKDRFSAERLKGVDSTLKIQPAKLEDSAVYLCASSLVGGGGRTGELFFGEGSRLTVL.

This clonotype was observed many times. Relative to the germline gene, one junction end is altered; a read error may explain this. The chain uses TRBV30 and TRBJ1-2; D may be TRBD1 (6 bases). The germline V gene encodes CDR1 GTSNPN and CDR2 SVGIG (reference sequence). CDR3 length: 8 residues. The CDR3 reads CAWGGGLF. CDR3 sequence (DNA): TGTGCCTGGGGGGGGGGCCTCTTC.

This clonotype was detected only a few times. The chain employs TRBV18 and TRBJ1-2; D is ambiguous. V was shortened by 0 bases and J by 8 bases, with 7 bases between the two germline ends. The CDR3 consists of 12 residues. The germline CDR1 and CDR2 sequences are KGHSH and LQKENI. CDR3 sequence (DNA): TGTGCCAGCTCACCACCTGGGCCCGGCTACACCTTC. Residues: CASSPPGPGYTF.

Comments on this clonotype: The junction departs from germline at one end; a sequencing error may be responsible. CDR3: CSASFTVTNEQLF. The CDR3 bases are TGCAGCGCTAGTTTTACGGTTACGAATGAGCAGCTCTTC. The chain uses TRBV20-1 and TRBJ2-1; D uncertain. Germline values: CDR1 DFQATT, CDR2 SNEGSKA (reference sequence). This CDR3 comprises 13 residues.